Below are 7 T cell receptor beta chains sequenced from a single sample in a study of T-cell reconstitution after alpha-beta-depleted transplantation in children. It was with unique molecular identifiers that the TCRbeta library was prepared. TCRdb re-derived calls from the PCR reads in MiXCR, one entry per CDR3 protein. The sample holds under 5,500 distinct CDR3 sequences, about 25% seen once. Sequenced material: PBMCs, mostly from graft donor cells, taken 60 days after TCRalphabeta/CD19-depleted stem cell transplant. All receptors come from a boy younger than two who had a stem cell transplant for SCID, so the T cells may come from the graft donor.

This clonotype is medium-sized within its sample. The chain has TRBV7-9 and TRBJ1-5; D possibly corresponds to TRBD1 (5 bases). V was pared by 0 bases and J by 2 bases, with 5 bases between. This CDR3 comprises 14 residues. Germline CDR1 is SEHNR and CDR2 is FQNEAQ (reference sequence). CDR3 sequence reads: CASSLAGGNQPQHF. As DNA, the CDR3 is TGTGCCAGCAGCTTAGCAGGGGGCAATCAGCCCCAGCATTTT.

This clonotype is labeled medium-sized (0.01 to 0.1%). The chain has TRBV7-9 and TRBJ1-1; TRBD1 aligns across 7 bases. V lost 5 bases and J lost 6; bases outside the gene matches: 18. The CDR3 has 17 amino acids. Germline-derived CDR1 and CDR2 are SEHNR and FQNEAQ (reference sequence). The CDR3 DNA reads TGTGCCAGCAGCACCCGGGACAGTGCCACCGGCGGGGCTGAAGCTTTCTTT. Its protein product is CASSTRDSATGGAEAFF.

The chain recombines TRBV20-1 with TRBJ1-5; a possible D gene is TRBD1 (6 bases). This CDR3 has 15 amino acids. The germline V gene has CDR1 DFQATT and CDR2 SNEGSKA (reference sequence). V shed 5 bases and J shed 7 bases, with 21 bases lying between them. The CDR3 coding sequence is TGCAGTGCTCCCTCTGGGCAGGGGCAAAACCAGCCCCAGCATTTT. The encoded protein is CSAPSGQGQNQPQHF.

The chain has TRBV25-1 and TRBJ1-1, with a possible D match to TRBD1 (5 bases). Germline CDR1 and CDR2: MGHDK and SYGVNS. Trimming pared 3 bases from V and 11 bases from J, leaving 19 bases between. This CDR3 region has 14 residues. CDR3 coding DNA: TGTGCCAGCAGTGACGACAGATTGGGTGCAAGGGCTTTCTTT. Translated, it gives CASSDDRLGARAFF.

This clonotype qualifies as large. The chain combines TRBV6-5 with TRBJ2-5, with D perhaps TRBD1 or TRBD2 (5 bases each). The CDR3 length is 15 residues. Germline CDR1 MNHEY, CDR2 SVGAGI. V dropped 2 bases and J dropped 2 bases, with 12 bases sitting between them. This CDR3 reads CASSYGGAGQETQYF. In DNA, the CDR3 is TGTGCCAGCAGTTACGGGGGAGCAGGACAAGAGACCCAGTACTTC.

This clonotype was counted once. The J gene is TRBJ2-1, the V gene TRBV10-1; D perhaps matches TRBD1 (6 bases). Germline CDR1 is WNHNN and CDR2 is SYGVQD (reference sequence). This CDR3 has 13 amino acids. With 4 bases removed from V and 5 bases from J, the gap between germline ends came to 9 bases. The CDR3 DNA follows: TGCGCCAGCAGTGCACAGGGCGACAATGAGCAGTTCTTC. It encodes CASSAQGDNEQFF.

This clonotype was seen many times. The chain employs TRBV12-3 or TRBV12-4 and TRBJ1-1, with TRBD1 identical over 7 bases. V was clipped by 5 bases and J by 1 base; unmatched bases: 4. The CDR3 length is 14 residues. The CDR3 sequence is CASSMTGKNTEAFF. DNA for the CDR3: TGTGCCAGCAGTATGACAGGGAAGAACACTGAAGCTTTCTTT.